Below, 25 T cell receptor beta chains from the same sample are listed, as sequenced in a study of cytomegalovirus exposure and HLA in healthy donors. This PCR relied on a set of 60 Vbeta primers and 13 Jbeta primers. Method: immunoSEQ multiplex PCR; TCRdb's copy keeps in-frame clones and lacks some. The repertoire table contains about 130,000 clones. Sequencing used PBMCs. Receptors were obtained from a woman in her thirties or forties in good health and CMV-seropositive.

The rearrangement joins TRBV11-2 to TRBJ2-1; D is possibly TRBD2 (6 bases). V lost 3 bases and J lost 2, with 14 bases in between. CDR3 length equals 16 residues. Germline V gene lookup returns CDR1 SGHAT and CDR2 FQNNGV. CDR3 DNA sequence: TGTGCCAGCAGCTTCCTCCGGGGGAGGACCTACAATGAGCAGTTCTTC. The encoded protein is CASSFLRGRTYNEQFF. Using reference TRBV11-2 and TRBJ2-1 for the parts outside the CDR3, the full variable domain is EAGVAQSPRYKIIEKRQSVAFWCNPISGHATLYWYQQILGQGPKLLIQFQNNGVVDDSQLPKDRFSAERLKGVDSTLKIQPAKLEDSAVYLCASSFLRGRTYNEQFFGPGTRLTVL.

The chain couples TRBV4-1 to TRBJ2-5; TRBD2 aligns across 8 bases. In germline, CDR1 is MGHRA, CDR2 YSYEKL. The ends lost 1 base at V and 5 bases at J; junction bases unmatched: 6. The CDR3 consists of 15 residues. This chain's CDR3 is CASSQANGRAETQYF. The CDR3 region has the DNA TGCGCCAGCAGCCAAGCGAACGGGAGGGCCGAGACCCAGTACTTC.

The chain couples TRBV19 to TRBJ1-5; weak D call: TRBD1 (6 bases). Trimming left V 7 bases short and J 1 base short, with 14 bases between. From germline, CDR1 is LNHDA and CDR2 SQIVND (reference sequence). The CDR3 covers 15 residues. The CDR3 DNA sequence: TGTGCCAGTACTATGACAGGTGGGAGCAATCAGCCCCAGCATTTT. This translates into CASTMTGGSNQPQHF.

In nucleotides, the CDR3 is TGCGCCAGCAGCCTGGGGACTAGCGAGCAGTACTTC. It encodes CASSLGTSEQYF. This chain connects TRBV4-3 to TRBJ2-7; TRBD2 agrees at 8 bases. V shed 4 bases, J shed 6 bases, and the junction held 2 bases outside the gene matches. Germline lookup yields CDR1 LGHNA and CDR2 YSLEER. The CDR3 has 12 residues.

This rearrangement joins TRBV7-7 to TRBJ2-1; 7 bases are shared with TRBD2. Germline CDR1 and CDR2: SSHAT and FNYEAQ (reference sequence). The junction had 7 bases not matched to a gene; V was cut back by 8 bases and J by 6 bases. CDR3 length: 13 amino acids. The CDR3 bases are TGTGCCAGCGGGACGGGAGGTGCCAATGAGCAGTTCTTC. Amino acids: CASGTGGANEQFF.

Details on this clone: The final CDR3 position lacks the conserved phenylalanine or tryptophan, pointing to a likely read error. The genes are TRBV5-1 and TRBJ1-1, with unresolved D. Germline V gene data show CDR1 as SGHRS and CDR2 as YFSETQ. This CDR3 region has 14 residues. Trimming left V 1 base short and J 1 base short, with 8 bases between. In DNA, the CDR3 is TGCGCCAGCAGCTTGAGAAGCGGGAACACTGAAGCTTTCTCT. Its translation is CASSLRSGNTEAFS.

The rearrangement joins TRBV7-2 to TRBJ2-7, with TRBD1 as a possible D gene (6 bases). CDR1 and CDR2 from the germline V gene are SGHTA and FQGNSA. With 1 base removed from V and 4 bases from J, the gap between germline ends came to 14 bases. The CDR3 totals 15 residues. This CDR3 reads CASSLVFGQQYEQYF. DNA of the CDR3: TGTGCCAGCAGCTTAGTATTTGGACAGCAATACGAGCAGTACTTC.

The genes are TRBV5-1 and TRBJ1-5, with a possible D match to TRBD1 (5 bases). CDR1 SGHRS and CDR2 YFSETQ come from the germline V gene. V was clipped by 1 base and J by 1 base, with 9 bases between them. The CDR3 spans 15 residues. The CDR3 here is CASSLFGGSNQPQHF. CDR3 sequence (DNA): TGCGCCAGCAGCTTGTTCGGGGGAAGCAATCAGCCCCAGCATTTT.

This chain joins TRBV5-1 and TRBJ2-1; 11 bases match TRBD2. The CDR3 extends over 15 amino acids. Germline assignment: CDR1 SGHRS and CDR2 YFSETQ. V shed 4 bases, J shed 3 bases, and the junction held 3 bases outside the gene matches. The CDR3: CASSQTSGNYNEQFF. CDR3 coding DNA: TGCGCCAGCAGCCAGACTAGCGGGAACTACAATGAGCAGTTCTTC.

The chain has TRBV29-1 and TRBJ1-2; 9 bases match TRBD1. This CDR3 is 13 amino acids long. Germline CDR1 reads SQVTM; CDR2 reads ANQGSEA. The trim removed 4 bases at V and 6 bases at J, leaving 6 bases unmatched. Written as DNA, the CDR3 is TGCAGCGTTGCCTCACAGGGGGCCAATGGCTACACCTTC. Translating it yields CSVASQGANGYTF.

The rearrangement links TRBV19 to TRBJ2-6; 11 bases align to TRBD1. J lost 0 bases, V lost 8 bases, and 0 bases had no gene match. Germline values: CDR1 LNHDA, CDR2 SQIVND (reference sequence). The CDR3 is 15 residues long. The CDR3 region has the DNA TGTGCCAGTGGGACAGGGGGCTCTGGGGCCAACGTCCTGACTTTC. Translating gives CASGTGGSGANVLTF. Drawing the rest from reference TRBV19 and TRBJ2-6, the complete variable domain is DGGITQSPKYLFRKEGQNVTLSCEQNLNHDAMYWYRQDPGQGLRLIYYSQIVNDFQKGDIAEGYSVSREKKESFPLTVTSAQKNPTAFYLCASGTGGSGANVLTFGAGSRLTVL.

The chain is built from TRBV4-1 and TRBJ2-1; 10 positions match TRBD2. The CDR3 runs to 20 residues. Germline-derived CDR1 and CDR2 are MGHRA and YSYEKL. With V trimmed by 3 bases and J by 0 bases, 14 bases remained unmatched. CDR3 DNA: TGCGCCAGCAGCCAGCAACCGGGACTAGCGTTCCTGAGCTCCTACAATGAGCAGTTCTTC. It encodes CASSQQPGLAFLSSYNEQFF.

The chain combines TRBV19 with TRBJ2-7, with a weak D call TRBD2 (6 bases). The CDR3 totals 16 residues. V was shortened by 3 bases and J by 0 bases, with 15 bases between the two germline ends. Germline-derived CDR1 and CDR2 are LNHDA and SQIVND (reference sequence). The CDR3 protein is CASSMGPASVSYEQYF. The CDR3 DNA follows: TGTGCCAGTAGTATGGGTCCCGCTAGCGTCTCCTACGAGCAGTACTTC.

The rearrangement links TRBV10-3 to TRBJ2-3, with TRBD2 matching over 10 bases. Germline CDR1 is ENHRY and CDR2 is SYGVKD. After removal of 6 bases from V and 2 bases from J, the junction contained 14 bases not matched to a gene. The CDR3 contains 18 residues. CDR3 nucleotide sequence: TGTGCCATCAGCTCTAGCGGGAGAGGTGGGACCACCACAGATACGCAGTATTTT. This encodes CAISSSGRGGTTTDTQYF.

This rearrangement joins TRBV6-5 to TRBJ2-5; 11 nucleotides align to TRBD2. Germline V gene sequence: CDR1 MNHEY, CDR2 SVGAGI. J was trimmed by 7 bases and V by 0 bases; bases with no gene match: 7. The CDR3 extends over 16 amino acids. The CDR3 coding sequence is TGTGCCAGCAGTTACTCCATAGCGGGAGGGCCAAGGACCCAGTACTTC. Protein sequence: CASSYSIAGGPRTQYF.

The rearrangement uses TRBV27 and TRBJ2-7; D uncertain. The CDR3 has 14 amino acids. The V and J ends lost 6 bases and 4 bases respectively, with 16 bases between them. Germline CDR1 MNHEY, CDR2 SMNVEV (reference sequence). The chain's CDR3 is CASRSDGFNYEQYF. DNA of the CDR3: TGTGCCAGCAGAAGTGACGGGTTCAATTACGAGCAGTACTTC.

The chain recombines TRBV27 with TRBJ2-3; 8 bases are shared with TRBD2. Germline loops: CDR1 MNHEY, CDR2 SMNVEV (reference sequence). This CDR3 is built from 15 residues. V lost 8 bases, J lost 3 bases, and 10 bases stayed unmatched. The CDR3: CASGHGGGSTDTQYF. The CDR3 DNA is TGTGCCAGCGGACACGGGGGGGGTTCGACAGATACGCAGTATTTT.

The chain has TRBV7-3 and TRBJ2-3; weak D call: TRBD2 (5 bases). The CDR3 totals 14 residues. V lost 0 bases and J 3 bases, leaving 7 bases between the germline ends. Germline CDR1 reads SGHTA; CDR2 reads FQGTGA. DNA for the CDR3: TGTGCCAGCAGCTTAACGGGGAGTACAGATACGCAGTATTTT. This sequence encodes CASSLTGSTDTQYF.

The V gene is TRBV30, the J gene TRBJ2-1; 13 bases line up with TRBD2. Germline CDR1 reads GTSNPN; CDR2 reads SVGIG (reference sequence). With V trimmed by 2 bases and J by 6 bases, 4 bases remained unmatched. This CDR3 comprises 15 residues. Written as DNA, the CDR3 is TGTGCCTGGAGTATTGGACTAGCGGGAGCCAATGAGCAGTTCTTC. It specifies CAWSIGLAGANEQFF.

The chain joins TRBV19 to TRBJ1-2; TRBD1 is a possible D gene (5 bases). CDR3 length: 14 residues. V was clipped by 7 bases and J by 6 bases, with 18 bases between them. Germline CDR1 is LNHDA and CDR2 is SQIVND (reference sequence). CDR3 DNA: TGTGCCAGTATGTTCAGGGCAGGTATGAATGGCTACACCTTC. This sequence encodes CASMFRAGMNGYTF.

The chain links TRBV18 to TRBJ2-5; the match to TRBD2 covers 7 bases. The ends lost 0 bases at V and 5 bases at J; junction bases unmatched: 12. The CDR3 spans 17 residues. Germline V gene lookup returns CDR1 KGHSH and CDR2 LQKENI. In nucleotides, the CDR3 is TGTGCCAGCTCACCACCCCTCGGAGAAGCGGGAATGGAGACCCAGTACTTC. This codes for CASSPPLGEAGMETQYF.

The chain has TRBV28 and TRBJ2-7; a possible D gene is TRBD1 (6 bases). The CDR3 is 18 residues long. With 6 bases removed from V and 3 bases from J, the gap between germline ends came to 27 bases. Per the germline V gene, CDR1 is MDHEN and CDR2 is SYDVKM. CDR3: CASRDLTGTPPFHYEQYF. The CDR3 coding sequence is TGTGCCAGCAGGGACCTTACGGGGACACCGCCCTTCCACTACGAGCAGTACTTC.

The genes are TRBV7-9 and TRBJ2-3; a possible D gene is TRBD2 (5 bases). Trimming stripped 6 bases from V and 9 bases from J, with 22 bases between. The CDR3 length is 15 residues. Germline CDR1 is SEHNR and CDR2 is FQNEAQ (reference sequence). The CDR3 sequence is CASSIPKLQPGTQYF. The CDR3 DNA follows: TGTGCCAGCAGTATACCAAAACTCCAACCGGGGACGCAGTATTTT. The whole variable domain, filled in from reference TRBV7-9 and TRBJ2-3, reads DTGVSQNPRHKITKRGQNVTFRCDPISEHNRLYWYRQTLGQGPEFLTYFQNEAQLEKSRLLSDRFSAERPKGSFSTLEIQRTEQGDSAMYLCASSIPKLQPGTQYFGPGTRLTVL.

The chain couples TRBV10-3 to TRBJ2-5, with TRBD1 matching over 10 bases. This CDR3 is built from 16 residues. The J segment lost 4 bases and the V segment lost 6 bases, leaving 11 bases of the junction unmatched. CDR1 is ENHRY and CDR2 is SYGVKD in the germline V gene. Here the CDR3 reads CAISDGQGGVRETQYF. CDR3 coding DNA: TGTGCCATCAGCGACGGACAGGGGGGGGTGAGAGAGACCCAGTACTTC.

The V and J genes are TRBV5-4 and TRBJ2-5, with D possibly matching TRBD2 (6 bases). This CDR3 has 16 residues. Germline CDR1 reads SGHNT; CDR2 reads YYREEE (reference sequence). V lost 4 bases and J lost 0, with 16 bases in between. The CDR3 DNA is TGTGCCAGCAGCCCCGGGGAGGCCTCGTACCAAGAGACCCAGTACTTC. Residues: CASSPGEASYQETQYF. Based on the CDR3 plus reference TRBV5-4 and TRBJ2-5, the full variable domain is ETGVTQSPTHLIKTRGQQVTLRCSSQSGHNTVSWYQQALGQGPQFIFQYYREEENGRGNFPPRFSGLQFPNYSSELNVNALELDDSALYLCASSPGEASYQETQYFGPGTRLLVL.